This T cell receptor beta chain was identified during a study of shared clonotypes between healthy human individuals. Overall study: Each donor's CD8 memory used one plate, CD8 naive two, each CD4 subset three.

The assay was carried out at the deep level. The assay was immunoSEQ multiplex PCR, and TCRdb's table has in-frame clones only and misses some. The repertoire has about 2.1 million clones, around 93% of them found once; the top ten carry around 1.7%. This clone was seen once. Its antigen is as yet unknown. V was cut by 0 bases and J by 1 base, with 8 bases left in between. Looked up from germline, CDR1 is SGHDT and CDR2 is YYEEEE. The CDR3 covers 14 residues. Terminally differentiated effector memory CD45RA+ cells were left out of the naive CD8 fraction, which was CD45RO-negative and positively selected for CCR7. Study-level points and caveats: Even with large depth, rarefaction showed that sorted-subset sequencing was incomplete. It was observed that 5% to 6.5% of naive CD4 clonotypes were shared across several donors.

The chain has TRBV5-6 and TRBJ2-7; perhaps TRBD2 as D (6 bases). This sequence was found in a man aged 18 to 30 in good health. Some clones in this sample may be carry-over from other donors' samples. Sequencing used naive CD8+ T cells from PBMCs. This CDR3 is CASSLELASYEQYF. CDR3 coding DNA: TGTGCCAGCAGCTTGGAGCTAGCGTCCTACGAGCAGTACTTC.